The source of this T cell receptor (beta chain) is a study of T cells in Graves' hyperthyroidism and ophthalmopathy. The germline V gene encodes CDR1 SGHAT and CDR2 FQNNGV. The CDR3 loop spans 15 amino acids. V lost 5 bases, J lost 6 bases, and 9 bases stayed unmatched. Amplified regions were TCR beta CDR3 sequences from RNA transcripts. First-round RT-PCR of the TCR CDR3 relied on the HTBI primer set. From the multiplex PCR reads, TCRdb called clonotypes with MiXCR, one entry per CDR3 protein. The sample holds almost 500,000 distinct CDR3 sequences; around a fifth are singletons and the top ten take approximately 54%. Criteria for exclusion of patients were uncontrolled infection, other autoimmune disease, pregnancy or lactation.

The rearrangement joins TRBV11-2 to TRBJ2-1; the match to TRBD2 covers 8 bases. The sequencing input was blood. The TCR was taken from a woman aged 70-85 years with Graves' ophthalmopathy. The CDR3 DNA sequence: TGTGCCAGCAGCCTTAGCGGGATTTTCCCCAATGAGCAGTTCTTC. Its translation is CASSLSGIFPNEQFF.